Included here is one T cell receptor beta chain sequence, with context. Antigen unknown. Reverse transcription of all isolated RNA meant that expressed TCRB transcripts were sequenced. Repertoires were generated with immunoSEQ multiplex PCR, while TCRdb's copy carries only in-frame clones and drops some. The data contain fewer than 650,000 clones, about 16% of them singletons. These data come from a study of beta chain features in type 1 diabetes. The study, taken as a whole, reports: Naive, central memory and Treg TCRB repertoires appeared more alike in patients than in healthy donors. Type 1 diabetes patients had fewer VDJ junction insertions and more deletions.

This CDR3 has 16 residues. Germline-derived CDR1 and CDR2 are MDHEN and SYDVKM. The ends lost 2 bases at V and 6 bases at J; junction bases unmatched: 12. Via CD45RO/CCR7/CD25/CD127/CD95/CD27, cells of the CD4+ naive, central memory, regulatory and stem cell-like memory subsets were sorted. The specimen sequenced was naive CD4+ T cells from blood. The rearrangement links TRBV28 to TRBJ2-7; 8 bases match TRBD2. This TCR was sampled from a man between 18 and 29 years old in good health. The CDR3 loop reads CASSLKGLAGWLEQYF. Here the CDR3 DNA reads TGTGCCAGCAGTTTAAAGGGTCTAGCGGGCTGGCTCGAGCAGTACTTC.